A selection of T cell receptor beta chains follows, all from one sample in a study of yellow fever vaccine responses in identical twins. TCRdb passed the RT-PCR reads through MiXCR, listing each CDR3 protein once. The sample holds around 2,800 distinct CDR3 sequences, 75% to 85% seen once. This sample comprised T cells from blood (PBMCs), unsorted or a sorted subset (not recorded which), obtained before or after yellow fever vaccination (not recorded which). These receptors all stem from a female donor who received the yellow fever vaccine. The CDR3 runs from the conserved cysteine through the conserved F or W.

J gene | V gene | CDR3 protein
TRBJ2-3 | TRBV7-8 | CASSPVGGVPDTQYF
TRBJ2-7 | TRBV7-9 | CASDPTGTYEQYF
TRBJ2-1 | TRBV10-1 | CASSEPAGVGLNEQFF
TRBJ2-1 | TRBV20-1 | CSARPGTRYNEQFF
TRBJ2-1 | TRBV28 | CASSPSLNNNEQFF
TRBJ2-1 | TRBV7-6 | CASSVTGGFYNEQFF
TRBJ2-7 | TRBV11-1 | CASSLASSGSYEQYF
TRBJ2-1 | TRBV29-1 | CSVEGGAYNEQFF
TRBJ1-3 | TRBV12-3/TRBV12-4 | CASSPGQGSTIYF
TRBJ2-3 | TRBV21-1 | CASSKWGAKPSSTDTQYF
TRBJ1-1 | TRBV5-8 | CASSLRGSRTEAFF
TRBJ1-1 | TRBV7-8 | CASSLGEPGLNTEAFF
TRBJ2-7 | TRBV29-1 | CSVEEGLEQYF
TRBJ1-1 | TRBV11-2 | CASSFLRQNTEAFF
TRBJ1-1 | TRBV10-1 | CASSENDMGPGVTEAFF
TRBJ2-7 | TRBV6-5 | CASSYSPGGSYEQYF
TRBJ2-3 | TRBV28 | CASSFASGRLVDTQYF
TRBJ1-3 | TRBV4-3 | CASSQAGRNTIYF
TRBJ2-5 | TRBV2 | CASSRDLQETQYF
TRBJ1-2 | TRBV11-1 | CASSPNRGLYGYTF
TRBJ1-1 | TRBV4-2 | CASSPVAGDTEAFF
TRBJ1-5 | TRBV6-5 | CASSYGSGFNQPQHF
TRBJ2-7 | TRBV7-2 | CASSLPTLGKLGEQYF
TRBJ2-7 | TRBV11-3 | CASSLAVSGSRKEQYF
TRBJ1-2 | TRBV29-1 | CSVGSRGGYYGYTF
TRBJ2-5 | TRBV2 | CASSERTSGRASQETQYF
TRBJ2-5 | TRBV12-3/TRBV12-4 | CASTLSRGFQETQYF
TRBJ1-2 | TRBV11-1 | CASSPGGAGYGYTF
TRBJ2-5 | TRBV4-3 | CASRRTGQETQYF
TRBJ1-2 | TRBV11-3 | CASSLGTGLNGGYGYTF
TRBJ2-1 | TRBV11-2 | CASSFSSGRSDEQFF
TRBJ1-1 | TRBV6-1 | CASSQDRGSEAFF
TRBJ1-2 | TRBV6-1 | CASNRGGPYGYTF
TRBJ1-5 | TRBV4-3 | CASSQRVRRSNQPQHF
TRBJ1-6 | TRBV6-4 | CASRASDSHYTPNSPLHF
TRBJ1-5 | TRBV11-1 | CASSLRLINQPQHF
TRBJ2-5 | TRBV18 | CASSPWPGGFQETQYF
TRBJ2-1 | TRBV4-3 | CASSPEFSYNEQFF
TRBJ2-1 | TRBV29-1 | CSVEWGDLNEQFF
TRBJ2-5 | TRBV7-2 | CASSLNAQTIFETQYF
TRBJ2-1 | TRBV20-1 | CSAWGLEPEQFF
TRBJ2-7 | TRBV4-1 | CASSQGTIYEQYF
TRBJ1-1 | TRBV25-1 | CASSEGQGMITEAFF
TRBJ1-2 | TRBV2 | CASGEGGVYGYTF
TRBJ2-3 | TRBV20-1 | CSGLRWKATDTQYF